This is a list of T cell receptor beta chains from one sample in a study of post-analysis software for immune sequencing data. Each CDR3 protein is one row after TCRdb ran MiXCR on the PCR reads. Of approximately 730,000 distinct CDR3 sequences listed, about 27% are singletons. The sequenced material came from blood. These receptors were taken from a girl aged 5 to 17 with multiple sclerosis. The CDR3 runs from the conserved cysteine through the conserved F or W. The order of the fields is D gene, V gene, J gene, clone size, CDR3 protein, CDR3 DNA. The D gene is left open where the match is weak. The size field is filled for only some rows; it gives once, few, many or a size class.

d_gene: TRBD2; v_gene: TRBV20-1; j_gene: TRBJ2-4; abundance: NA; CDR3aa: CSASDSGVAKNIQYF; CDR3nt: TGCAGTGCTAGTGATAGCGGGGTAGCCAAAAACATTCAGTACTTC
d_gene: NA; v_gene: TRBV7-2; j_gene: TRBJ1-1; abundance: few; CDR3aa: CASSGRALNTEAFF; CDR3nt: TGTGCCAGCAGCGGCAGGGCTTTAAACACTGAAGCTTTCTTT
d_gene: NA; v_gene: TRBV7-2; j_gene: TRBJ2-7; abundance: NA; CDR3aa: CASSEQDGPYEQYF; CDR3nt: TGTGCCAGCAGCGAGCAGGACGGCCCCTACGAGCAGTACTTC
d_gene: TRBD1; v_gene: TRBV9; j_gene: TRBJ1-2; abundance: many; CDR3aa: CASSALEQGNYGYTF; CDR3nt: TGTGCCAGCAGCGCTCTCGAACAGGGGAACTATGGCTACACCTTC
d_gene: TRBD2; v_gene: TRBV6-2/TRBV6-3; j_gene: TRBJ2-1; abundance: few; CDR3aa: CASKLTLSGRHEQFF; CDR3nt: TGTGCCAGCAAGTTAACTTTGAGCGGGAGGCATGAGCAGTTCTTC
d_gene: NA; v_gene: TRBV12-3/TRBV12-4; j_gene: TRBJ2-2; abundance: NA; CDR3aa: CASSTGTPSGELFF; CDR3nt: TGTGCCAGCAGTACCGGGACACCATCCGGGGAGCTGTTTTTT
d_gene: TRBD2; v_gene: TRBV6-4; j_gene: TRBJ2-1; abundance: NA; CDR3aa: CASSVASGGYNEQFF; CDR3nt: TGTGCCAGCAGTGTGGCTAGCGGGGGGTACAATGAGCAGTTCTTC
d_gene: NA; v_gene: TRBV6-6; j_gene: TRBJ1-1; abundance: few; CDR3aa: CASSPDPRGYTEAFF; CDR3nt: TGTGCCAGCAGTCCCGACCCTAGGGGGTACACTGAAGCTTTCTTT
d_gene: NA; v_gene: TRBV11-2; j_gene: TRBJ1-2; abundance: NA; CDR3aa: CASSLDLRGDYTF; CDR3nt: TGTGCCAGCAGCTTAGATTTAAGGGGCGACTACACCTTC
d_gene: TRBD1; v_gene: TRBV7-2; j_gene: TRBJ2-3; abundance: few; CDR3aa: CASTLRAGGNGGDTQYF; CDR3nt: TGTGCCAGCACCTTACGGGCAGGGGGCAATGGTGGAGATACGCAGTATTTT
d_gene: NA; v_gene: TRBV4-3; j_gene: TRBJ2-7; abundance: many; CDR3aa: CASSQGSSNYEQYF; CDR3nt: TGCGCCAGCAGCCAAGGTAGCTCCAACTACGAGCAGTACTTC
d_gene: NA; v_gene: TRBV5-5; j_gene: TRBJ2-3; abundance: few; CDR3aa: CASSSSVTSTDTQYF; CDR3nt: TGTGCCAGCAGCTCGTCGGTAACTAGCACAGATACGCAGTATTTT
d_gene: NA; v_gene: TRBV5-6; j_gene: TRBJ1-5; abundance: few; CDR3aa: CASSLRAGNQPQHF; CDR3nt: TGTGCCAGCAGCTTGAGAGCAGGCAATCAGCCCCAGCATTTT
d_gene: TRBD1; v_gene: TRBV5-1; j_gene: TRBJ1-1; abundance: NA; CDR3aa: CASSWVTGATEAFF; CDR3nt: TGCGCCAGCAGCTGGGTAACAGGGGCCACTGAAGCTTTCTTT
d_gene: NA; v_gene: TRBV4-3; j_gene: TRBJ1-2; abundance: many; CDR3aa: CASSQGTYGYTF; CDR3nt: TGCGCCAGCAGCCAAGGGACCTATGGCTACACCTTC
d_gene: NA; v_gene: TRBV4-1; j_gene: TRBJ1-5; abundance: many; CDR3aa: CASSQDPGGNQPQHF; CDR3nt: TGCGCCAGCAGCCAAGATCCCGGGGGCAATCAGCCCCAGCATTTT
d_gene: NA; v_gene: TRBV3-1; j_gene: TRBJ1-1; abundance: few; CDR3aa: CASSHRFRLVGTSRGGLNTEAFF; CDR3nt: TGTGCCAGCAGCCATAGATTTCGGTTAGTTGGGACATCCAGAGGGGGGCTGAACACTGAAGCTTTCTTT
d_gene: NA; v_gene: TRBV10-3; j_gene: TRBJ1-1; abundance: few; CDR3aa: CAIRPDRNTEAFF; CDR3nt: TGTGCCATCAGACCAGACAGGAACACTGAAGCTTTCTTT
d_gene: TRBD1; v_gene: TRBV19; j_gene: TRBJ1-1; abundance: NA; CDR3aa: CASKRQGSAEAFF; CDR3nt: TGTGCCAGTAAACGACAGGGTTCGGCTGAAGCTTTCTTT
d_gene: NA; v_gene: TRBV12-3/TRBV12-4; j_gene: TRBJ1-1; abundance: NA; CDR3aa: CASSFMRGGTEAFF; CDR3nt: TGTGCCAGCAGTTTCATGAGGGGTGGCACTGAAGCTTTCTTT
d_gene: TRBD2; v_gene: TRBV29-1; j_gene: TRBJ2-1; abundance: NA; CDR3aa: CSVRGTSGSYNEQFF; CDR3nt: TGCAGCGTTAGAGGGACTAGCGGCTCCTACAATGAGCAGTTCTTC
d_gene: NA; v_gene: TRBV15; j_gene: TRBJ2-5; abundance: NA; CDR3aa: CATSVGGQGSQETQYF; CDR3nt: TGTGCCACCAGCGTGGGAGGCCAAGGGAGCCAAGAGACCCAGTACTTC
d_gene: NA; v_gene: TRBV18; j_gene: TRBJ2-3; abundance: few; CDR3aa: CASSPPLIHTQYF; CDR3nt: TGTGCCAGCTCACCACCGTTGATCCATACGCAGTATTTT